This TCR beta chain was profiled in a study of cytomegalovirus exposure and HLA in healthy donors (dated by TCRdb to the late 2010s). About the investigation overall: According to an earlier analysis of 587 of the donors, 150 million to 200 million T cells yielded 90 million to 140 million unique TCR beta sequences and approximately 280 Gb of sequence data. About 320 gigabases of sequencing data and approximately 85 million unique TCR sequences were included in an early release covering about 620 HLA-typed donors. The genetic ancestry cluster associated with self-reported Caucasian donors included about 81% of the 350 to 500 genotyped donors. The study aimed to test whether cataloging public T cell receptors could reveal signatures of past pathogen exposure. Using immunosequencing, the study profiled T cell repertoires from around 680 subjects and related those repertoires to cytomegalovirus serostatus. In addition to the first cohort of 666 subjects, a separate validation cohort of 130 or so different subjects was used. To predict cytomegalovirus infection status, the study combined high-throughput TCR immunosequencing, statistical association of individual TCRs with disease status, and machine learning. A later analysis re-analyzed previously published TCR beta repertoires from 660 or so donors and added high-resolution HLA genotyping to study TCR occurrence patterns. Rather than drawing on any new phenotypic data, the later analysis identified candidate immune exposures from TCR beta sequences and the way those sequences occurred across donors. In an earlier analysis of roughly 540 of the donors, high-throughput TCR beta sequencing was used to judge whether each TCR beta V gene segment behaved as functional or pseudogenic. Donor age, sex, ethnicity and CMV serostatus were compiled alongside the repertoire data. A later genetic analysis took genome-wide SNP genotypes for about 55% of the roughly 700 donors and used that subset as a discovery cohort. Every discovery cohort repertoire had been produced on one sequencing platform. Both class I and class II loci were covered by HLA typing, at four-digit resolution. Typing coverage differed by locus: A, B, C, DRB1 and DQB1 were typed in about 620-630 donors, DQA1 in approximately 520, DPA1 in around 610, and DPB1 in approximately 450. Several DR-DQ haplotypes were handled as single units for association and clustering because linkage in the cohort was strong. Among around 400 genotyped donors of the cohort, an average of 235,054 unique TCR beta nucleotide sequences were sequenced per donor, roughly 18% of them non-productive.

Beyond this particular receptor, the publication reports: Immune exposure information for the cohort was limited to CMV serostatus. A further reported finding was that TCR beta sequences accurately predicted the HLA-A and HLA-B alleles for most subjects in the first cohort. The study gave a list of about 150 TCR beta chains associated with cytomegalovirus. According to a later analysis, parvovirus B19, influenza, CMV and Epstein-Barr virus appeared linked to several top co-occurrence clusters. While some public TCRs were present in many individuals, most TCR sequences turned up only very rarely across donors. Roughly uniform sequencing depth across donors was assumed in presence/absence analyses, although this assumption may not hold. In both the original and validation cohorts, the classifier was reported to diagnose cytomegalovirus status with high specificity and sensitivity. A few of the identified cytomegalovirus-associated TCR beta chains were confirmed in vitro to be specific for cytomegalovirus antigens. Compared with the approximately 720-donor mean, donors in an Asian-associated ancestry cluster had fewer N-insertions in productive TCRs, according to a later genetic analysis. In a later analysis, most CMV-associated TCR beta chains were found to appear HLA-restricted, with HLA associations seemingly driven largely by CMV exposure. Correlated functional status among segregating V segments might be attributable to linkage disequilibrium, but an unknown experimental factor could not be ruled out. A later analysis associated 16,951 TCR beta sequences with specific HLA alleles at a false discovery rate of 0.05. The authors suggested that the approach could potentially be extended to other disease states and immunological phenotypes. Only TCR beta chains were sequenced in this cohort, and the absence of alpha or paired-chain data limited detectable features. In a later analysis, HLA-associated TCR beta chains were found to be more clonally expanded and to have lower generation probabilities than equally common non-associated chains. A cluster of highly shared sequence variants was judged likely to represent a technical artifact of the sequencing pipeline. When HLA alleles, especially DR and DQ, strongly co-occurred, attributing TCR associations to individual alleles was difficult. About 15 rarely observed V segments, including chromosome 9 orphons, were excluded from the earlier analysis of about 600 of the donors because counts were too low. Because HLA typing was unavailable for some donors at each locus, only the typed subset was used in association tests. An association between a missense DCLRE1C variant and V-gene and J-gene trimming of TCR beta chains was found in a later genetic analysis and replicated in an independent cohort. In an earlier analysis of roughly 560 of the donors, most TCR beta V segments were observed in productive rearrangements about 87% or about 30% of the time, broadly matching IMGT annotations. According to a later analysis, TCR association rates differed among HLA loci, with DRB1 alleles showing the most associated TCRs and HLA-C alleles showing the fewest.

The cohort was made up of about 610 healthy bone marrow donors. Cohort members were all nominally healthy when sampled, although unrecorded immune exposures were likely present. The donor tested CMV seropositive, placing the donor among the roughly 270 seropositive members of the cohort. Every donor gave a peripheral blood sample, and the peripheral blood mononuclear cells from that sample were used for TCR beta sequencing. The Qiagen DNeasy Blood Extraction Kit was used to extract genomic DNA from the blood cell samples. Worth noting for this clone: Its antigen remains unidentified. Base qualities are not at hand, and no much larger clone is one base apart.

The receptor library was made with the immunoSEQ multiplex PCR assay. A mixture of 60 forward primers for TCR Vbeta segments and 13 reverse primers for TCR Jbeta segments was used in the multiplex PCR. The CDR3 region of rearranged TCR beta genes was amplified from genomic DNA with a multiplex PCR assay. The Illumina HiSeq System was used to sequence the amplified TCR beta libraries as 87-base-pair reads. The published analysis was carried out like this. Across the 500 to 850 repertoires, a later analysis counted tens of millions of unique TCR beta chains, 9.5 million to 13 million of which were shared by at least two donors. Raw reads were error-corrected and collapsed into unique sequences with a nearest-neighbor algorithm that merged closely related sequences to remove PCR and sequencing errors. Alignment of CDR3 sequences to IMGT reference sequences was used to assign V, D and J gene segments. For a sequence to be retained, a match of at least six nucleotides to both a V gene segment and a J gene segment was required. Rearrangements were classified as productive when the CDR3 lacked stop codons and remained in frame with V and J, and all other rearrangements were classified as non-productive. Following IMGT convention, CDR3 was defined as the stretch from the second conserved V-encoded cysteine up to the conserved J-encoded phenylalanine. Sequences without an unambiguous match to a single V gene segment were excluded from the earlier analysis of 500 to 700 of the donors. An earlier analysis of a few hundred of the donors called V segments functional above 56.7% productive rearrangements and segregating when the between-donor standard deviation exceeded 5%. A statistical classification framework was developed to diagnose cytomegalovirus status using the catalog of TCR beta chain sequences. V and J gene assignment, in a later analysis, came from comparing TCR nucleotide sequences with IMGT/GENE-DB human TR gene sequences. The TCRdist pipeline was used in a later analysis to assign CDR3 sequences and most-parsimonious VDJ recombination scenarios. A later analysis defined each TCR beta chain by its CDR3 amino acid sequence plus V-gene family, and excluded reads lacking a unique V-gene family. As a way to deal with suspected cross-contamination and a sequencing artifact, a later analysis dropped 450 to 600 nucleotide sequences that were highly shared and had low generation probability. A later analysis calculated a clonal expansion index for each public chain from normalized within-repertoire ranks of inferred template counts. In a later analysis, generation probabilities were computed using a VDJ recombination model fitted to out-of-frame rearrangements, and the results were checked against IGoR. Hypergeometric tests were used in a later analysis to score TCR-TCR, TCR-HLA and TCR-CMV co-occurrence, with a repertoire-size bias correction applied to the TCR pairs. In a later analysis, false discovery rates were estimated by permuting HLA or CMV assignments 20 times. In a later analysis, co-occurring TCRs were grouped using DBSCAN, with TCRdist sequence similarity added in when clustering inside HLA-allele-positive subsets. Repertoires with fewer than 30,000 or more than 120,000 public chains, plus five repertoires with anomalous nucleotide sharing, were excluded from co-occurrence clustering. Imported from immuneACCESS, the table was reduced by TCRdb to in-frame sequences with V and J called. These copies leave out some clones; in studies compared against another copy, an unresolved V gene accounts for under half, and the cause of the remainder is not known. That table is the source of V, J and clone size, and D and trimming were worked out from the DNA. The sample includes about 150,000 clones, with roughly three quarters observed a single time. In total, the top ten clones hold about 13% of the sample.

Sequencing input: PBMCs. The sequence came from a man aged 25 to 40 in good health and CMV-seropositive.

The DNA sequence reads TGTGCCAGCAGTTTACAGGGGGACACCGGGGAGCTGTTTTTT. Translated, this gives CASSLQGDTGELFF. The rearrangement combines TRBV28 with TRBJ2-2; the central 7 bases match TRBD1. Including cysteine and phenylalanine, the CDR3 has 14 amino acids. The kept DNA is CDR3 alone, 42 bases in frame from the first base. V is pruned by 2 bases and J by 3 bases, leaving 0 bases of the junction without a gene match. CDR1 and CDR2 are drawn from the germline V gene: MDHEN, SYDVKM.